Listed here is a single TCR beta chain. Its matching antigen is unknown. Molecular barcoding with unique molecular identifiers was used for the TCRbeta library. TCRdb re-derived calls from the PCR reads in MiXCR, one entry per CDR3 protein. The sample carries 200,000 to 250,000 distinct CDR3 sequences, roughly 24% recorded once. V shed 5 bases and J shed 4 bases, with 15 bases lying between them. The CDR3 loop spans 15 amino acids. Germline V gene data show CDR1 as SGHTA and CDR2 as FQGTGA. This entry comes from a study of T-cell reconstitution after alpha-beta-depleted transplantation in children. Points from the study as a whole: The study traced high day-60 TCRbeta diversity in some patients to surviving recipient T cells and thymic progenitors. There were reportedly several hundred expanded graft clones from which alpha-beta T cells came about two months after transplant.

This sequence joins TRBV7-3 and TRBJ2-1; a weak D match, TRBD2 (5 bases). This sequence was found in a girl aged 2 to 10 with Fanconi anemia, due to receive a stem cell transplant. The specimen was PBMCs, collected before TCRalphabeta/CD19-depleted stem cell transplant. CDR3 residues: CASSLSGEGYNEQFF. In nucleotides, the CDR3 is TGTGCCAGCAGCCTCTCCGGGGAAGGTTACAATGAGCAGTTCTTC. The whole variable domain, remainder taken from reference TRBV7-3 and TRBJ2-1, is GAGVSQTPSNKVTEKGKYVELRCDPISGHTALYWYRQSLGQGPEFLIYFQGTGAADDSGLPNDRFFAVRPEGSVSTLKIQRTERGDSAVYLCASSLSGEGYNEQFFGPGTRLTVL.